Each of the 29 T cell receptor beta chains below was sequenced from the same sample in a study of shared clonotypes between healthy human individuals. Sequencing used immunoSEQ multiplex PCR; TCRdb keeps in-frame clones, though not all of them. Among about 490,000 clones listed, approximately 80% were seen once. The sequenced sample was PBMCs. The receptors come from a woman in her thirties or forties in good health. Some clones in this sample may be carry-over from other donors' samples.

As concerns this clone: Other DNA sequences in the same sample also yield this CDR3. This chain joins TRBV5-8 and TRBJ2-1, with TRBD2 as a possible D gene (5 bases). Trimming pared 2 bases from V and 5 bases from J, leaving 11 bases between. This CDR3 spans 14 amino acids. From germline, CDR1 is SGHTS and CDR2 YDEGEE. CDR3 coding DNA: TGTGCCAGCAGCTTACTGGCGGGCAACAATGAGCAGTTCTTC. This encodes CASSLLAGNNEQFF.

The chain joins TRBV27 to TRBJ1-2, with TRBD1 matching over 8 bases. Unmatched junction bases numbered 7, after V lost 5 bases and J lost 5 bases. CDR3 length: 14 residues. The V gene's germline CDR1 is MNHEY and CDR2 SMNVEV (reference sequence). The CDR3 protein is CASSPVGQGYGYTF. The DNA for the CDR3 is TGTGCCAGCAGTCCCGTCGGACAGGGTTATGGCTACACCTTC.

The chain employs TRBV7-8 and TRBJ2-1; D remains unclear. The V gene's germline CDR1 is SGHVS and CDR2 FQNEAQ. The CDR3 is made up of 17 amino acids. V was clipped by 2 bases and J by 0 bases, with 14 bases between them. The CDR3 coding sequence is TGTGCCAGCAGCTTAATTTCAGCAGGCCGCTCCTACAATGAGCAGTTCTTC. Protein sequence: CASSLISAGRSYNEQFF.

The rearrangement joins TRBV28 to TRBJ2-7; 7 bases map to TRBD1. J lost 2 bases, V lost 5 bases, and 3 bases had no gene match. Germline V CDR1 and CDR2: MDHEN, SYDVKM. The CDR3 length is 13 residues. The CDR3 sequence: CASSGQVPYEQYF. The CDR3 DNA is TGTGCCAGCAGTGGACAGGTTCCCTACGAGCAGTACTTC.

The chain combines TRBV7-9 with TRBJ1-2, with D unclear. Germline values: CDR1 SEHNR, CDR2 FQNEAQ (reference sequence). The length of the CDR3 is 14 residues. V lost 5 bases to trimming and J lost 2 bases, with 12 bases between them. The CDR3 region is CASSRGPDNYGYTF. The CDR3 nucleotides read TGTGCCAGCAGCCGCGGCCCGGACAACTATGGCTACACCTTC.

This chain links TRBV19 with TRBJ1-5, with TRBD1 matching over 10 bases. V lost 10 bases to trimming and J lost 7 bases; unmatched junction nucleotides: 16. In germline, CDR1 is LNHDA, CDR2 SQIVND (reference sequence). The CDR3 totals 16 residues. CDR3 sequence (DNA): TGTGCCACCTCACCCCCCGACAGGGGGCTGTGGCAGCCCCAGCATTTT. It is translated as CATSPPDRGLWQPQHF.

This clone was found a few times. This chain connects TRBV18 to TRBJ1-6; 8 bases are shared with TRBD1. With V trimmed by 4 bases and J by 6 bases, 8 bases remained unmatched. CDR1 KGHSH and CDR2 LQKENI come from the germline V gene. The CDR3 length is 16 residues. The CDR3 loop reads CASSLRQGSGNSPLHF. The CDR3 region has the DNA TGTGCCAGCTCACTCCGACAGGGGTCGGGTAATTCACCCCTCCACTTT.

J is TRBJ2-7 and V is TRBV5-5; TRBD1 agrees at 9 bases. J gave up 4 bases and V 4 bases, and 6 bases lay outside the gene matches. The CDR3 runs 14 residues. In germline, CDR1 is SGHKS, CDR2 YYEKEE (reference sequence). CDR3: CASSQSGQGYEQYF. CDR3 in DNA: TGTGCCAGCAGCCAATCGGGACAGGGTTACGAGCAGTACTTC.

In its sample, this clone was seen a few times. The chain combines TRBV28 with TRBJ2-7; TRBD2 matches at 10 bases. Unmatched junction bases numbered 6, after V lost 2 bases and J lost 5 bases. This CDR3 has 15 amino acids. Germline CDR1 MDHEN, CDR2 SYDVKM. Written as DNA, the CDR3 is TGTGCCAGCAGTTTAGGAGCGGGAGGGCCCCACGAGCAGTACTTC. Its translation: CASSLGAGGPHEQYF.

The chain uses TRBV4-2 and TRBJ1-2; D gene ambiguous. Trimming removed 0 bases from V and 0 bases from J, with 11 bases in between. Germline CDR1 and CDR2: LGHNA and YNFKEQ. CDR3 size: 16 residues. The CDR3 is CASSQESASANYGYTF. Here the CDR3 DNA reads TGTGCCAGCAGCCAAGAATCTGCGTCAGCTAACTATGGCTACACCTTC.

The J gene is TRBJ2-7, the V gene TRBV25-1, with D maybe TRBD1 (6 bases). The CDR3 length is 13 residues. Germline CDR1 is MGHDK and CDR2 is SYGVNS. The V gene lost 8 bases and the J gene lost 2 bases, with 13 bases spanning the gap. The CDR3 bases are TGTGCCAGCGGATCCAGGGGCACCTACGAGCAGTACTTC. It is translated as CASGSRGTYEQYF.

The table lists this clone with a few counts. The chain uses TRBV2 and TRBJ2-5, with 9 bases lining up with TRBD2. CDR1 and CDR2 from the germline V gene are SNHLY and FYNNEI. V lost 5 bases and J lost 2; bases outside the gene matches: 6. The CDR3 has 15 amino acids. CDR3 nucleotides: TGTGCCAGCAGTCTGTTGACTAGCGGACAAGAGACCCAGTACTTC. Its translation is CASSLLTSGQETQYF.

This chain links TRBV5-1 with TRBJ2-5, with 9 bases lining up with TRBD1. With V trimmed by 2 bases and J by 2 bases, 10 bases remained unmatched. This CDR3 is 17 amino acids long. In germline, CDR1 is SGHRS, CDR2 YFSETQ. The CDR3 DNA follows: TGCGCCAGCAGCTTTGGAGGGGGACAGGGAGGGCAAGAGACCCAGTACTTC. Translation: CASSFGGGQGGQETQYF.

V gene TRBV7-3 combines with J gene TRBJ2-2; D is perhaps TRBD1 (6 bases). The length of the CDR3 is 15 residues. Germline V CDR1 and CDR2: SGHTA, FQGTGA. With 5 bases removed from V and 4 bases from J, the gap between germline ends came to 14 bases. The CDR3 protein is CASSAGAGVTGELFF. The CDR3 DNA reads TGTGCCAGCAGCGCAGGGGCAGGGGTCACCGGGGAGCTGTTTTTT.

The rearrangement links TRBV15 to TRBJ1-2; possible D gene TRBD1, 5 bases. The V end lost 0 bases, the J end lost 1 base, and 9 bases lay between the germline ends. The CDR3 spans 15 residues. CDR1 and CDR2 (germline): LNHNV, YYDKDF (reference sequence). The CDR3 region has the DNA TGTGCCACCAGCAGAGATCGGGACTTTAACTATGGCTACACCTTC. Its protein is CATSRDRDFNYGYTF.

V and J are TRBV27 and TRBJ1-4, with D hard to call. Germline V gene sequence: CDR1 MNHEY, CDR2 SMNVEV (reference sequence). V dropped 3 bases and J dropped 4 bases, with 3 bases sitting between them. The CDR3 has 12 amino acids. CDR3 region: CASSFRNEKLFF. Here the CDR3 DNA reads TGTGCCAGCAGTTTTCGTAATGAAAAACTGTTTTTT.

This sequence joins TRBV5-1 and TRBJ2-5, with D tentatively TRBD2 (5 bases). This CDR3 is built from 13 residues. V gave up 0 bases and J gave up 5 bases, with 8 bases separating them. CDR1 is SGHRS, CDR2 YFSETQ, per germline. The CDR3 region is CASSLVRGETQYF. The CDR3 bases are TGCGCCAGCAGCTTGGTCCGAGGGGAGACCCAGTACTTC.

The rearrangement joins TRBV28 to TRBJ1-6; D is perhaps TRBD1 (6 bases). The length of the CDR3 is 12 residues. Trimming left V 9 bases short and J 9 bases short, with 12 bases between. Germline CDR1 reads MDHEN; CDR2 reads SYDVKM. The CDR3, as DNA: TGTGCCAGTGACCGACAGGTTTCACCCCTCCACTTT. Translating gives CASDRQVSPLHF.

This clone is a singleton in its sample. The gene calls are TRBV11-3 and TRBJ2-1; D is possibly TRBD1 or TRBD2 (5 bases each). Deletions cut 5 bases from V and 6 bases from J, with 11 bases between. Germline V gene lookup returns CDR1 SGHNT and CDR2 YENEEA. This CDR3 region has 13 residues. In DNA, the CDR3 is TGTGCCAGCAGCCCCGAGAGGGGCAATGAGCAGTTCTTC. This codes for CASSPERGNEQFF.

V and J are TRBV10-3 and TRBJ2-1; D remains unclear. The V gene lost 3 bases and the J gene lost 8 bases, with 17 bases spanning the gap. Germline V CDR1 and CDR2: ENHRY, SYGVKD. The CDR3 loop spans 15 amino acids. CDR3 sequence: CAISDPRWAEDEQFF. The CDR3 DNA reads TGTGCCATCAGTGACCCGCGATGGGCTGAGGATGAGCAGTTCTTC.

This clone was observed a single time. The chain has TRBV15 and TRBJ2-6; no reliable D call. V gave up 2 bases and J gave up 0 bases, with 5 bases separating them. Per germline, CDR1 LNHNV and CDR2 YYDKDF (reference sequence). The CDR3 totals 15 residues. CDR3: CATSRSSSGANVLTF. The CDR3 coding sequence is TGTGCCACCAGCAGAAGTAGCTCTGGGGCCAACGTCCTGACTTTC.

J is TRBJ2-2 and V is TRBV7-6; TRBD1 agrees at 11 bases. J gave up 4 bases and V 6 bases, and 7 bases lay outside the gene matches. This CDR3 is 16 amino acids long. CDR1 and CDR2 (germline): SGHVS, FNYEAQ. CDR3 nucleotide sequence: TGTGCCAGCAGTGATCGGACAGGGGGCAGCACCGGGGAGCTGTTTTTT. Translation: CASSDRTGGSTGELFF.

The CDR3 coding sequence is TGTGCCAGCAGTTTATACGGGACAGTCCACGAGCAGTACTTC. Translation gives CASSLYGTVHEQYF. V usage is TRBV28 and J usage is TRBJ2-7; 7 bases match TRBD1. V dropped 1 base and J dropped 5; count of bases not matched to a gene: 5. This CDR3 has 14 residues. Germline V gene sequence: CDR1 MDHEN, CDR2 SYDVKM.

The chain links TRBV2 to TRBJ2-3; D remains unclear. The V end lost 6 bases, the J end lost 0 bases, and 13 bases lay between the germline ends. CDR3 length equals 15 residues. Per germline, CDR1 SNHLY and CDR2 FYNNEI. CDR3 nucleotide sequence: TGTGCCAGCAGGGGCGGAGCCCGAAGCACAGATACGCAGTATTTT. Protein: CASRGGARSTDTQYF.

The chain uses TRBV2 and TRBJ1-6, with D maybe TRBD1 (5 bases). The CDR3 consists of 17 residues. Germline-derived CDR1 and CDR2 are SNHLY and FYNNEI. V lost 0 bases to trimming and J lost 0 bases, with 9 bases between them. CDR3 sequence (DNA): TGTGCCAGCAGTGAAGCGGGGCCGAGCTCCTATAATTCACCCCTCCACTTT. Protein: CASSEAGPSSYNSPLHF.

CDR3 residues: CASGALAGHLDEQFF. The CDR3 region has the DNA TGCGCCAGCGGGGCCCTAGCGGGCCACCTCGATGAGCAGTTCTTC. The rearrangement links TRBV5-1 to TRBJ2-1, with 8 nucleotides matching TRBD2. V gave up 7 bases and J gave up 8 bases; unmatched junction bases: 14. This CDR3 spans 15 amino acids. Germline CDR1 is SGHRS and CDR2 is YFSETQ.

This clone was observed a few times. The chain joins TRBV6-4 to TRBJ2-1; either TRBD1 or TRBD2 may supply D (5 bases each). The germline V gene encodes CDR1 MRHNA and CDR2 SNTAGT. Trimming removed 0 bases at V and 0 bases at J, with 9 bases between. The CDR3 length is 16 residues. The CDR3 DNA reads TGTGCCAGCAGTGACTCGCCGGGACGCTCCTACAATGAGCAGTTCTTC. Its translation is CASSDSPGRSYNEQFF.

As for this clone: A far larger clone is a single base away, which makes a read error likely. The CDR3: CASGLWGNTIYF. The CDR3 DNA reads as TGTGCCAGCGGCTTGTGGGGAAACACCATATATTTT. This chain links TRBV5-4 with TRBJ1-3; unclear D gene. CDR1 is SGHNT, CDR2 YYREEE, per germline (reference sequence). This CDR3 is built from 12 residues.

The chain is built from TRBV10-2 and TRBJ2-3, with 9 bases matching TRBD2. The J segment lost 4 bases and the V segment lost 5 bases, leaving 7 bases of the junction unmatched. The length of the CDR3 is 15 residues. The germline CDR1 and CDR2 sequences are WSHSY and SAAADI. Here the CDR3 reads CASSHKAGGSDTQYF. The CDR3 DNA sequence: TGCGCCAGCAGTCACAAAGCGGGAGGTTCAGATACGCAGTATTTT.